This TCR beta chain emerged from a study of cytomegalovirus exposure and HLA in healthy donors. Broader study findings: Association of 16,951 TCR beta sequences with HLA alleles was found at 0.05 false discovery rate in a later analysis.

This clone was observed once. Its matching antigen is unknown. It was with 60 Vbeta and 13 Jbeta primers that the PCR ran. The assay was immunoSEQ multiplex PCR, and TCRdb's table has in-frame clones only and misses some. The repertoire holds about 160,000 clones, around 80% seen once, with around 6.6% in the top ten. The CDR3 sequence is 15 residues long. V was shortened by 9 bases and J by 4 bases, with 22 bases between the two germline ends. Germline V lookup: CDR1 LNHDA, CDR2 SQIVND (reference sequence). The chain is built from TRBV19 and TRBJ2-7; a possible D gene is TRBD2 (7 bases). What was sequenced was PBMCs. The clonotype was recovered from a male donor in good health and CMV-seropositive. CDR3 sequence reads: CASRDGTSGTYEQYF. The CDR3 DNA follows: TGTGCCAGCCGAGATGGGACGAGCGGGACATACGAGCAGTACTTC.